These 17 T cell receptor beta chains share one sample of origin, sequenced in a study of shared clonotypes between healthy human individuals. Naive-designated CD8 cells lacked CD45RO, were positively enriched for CCR7, and omitted terminally differentiated effector memory CD45RA+ cells. Assay used: immunoSEQ multiplex PCR; TCRdb lists only in-frame clones, some missing. The sample shows more than 550,000 clones, about 92% of them seen only once. Sequencing was carried out using naive CD8+ T cells sorted from blood. These receptors came from a young man in good health.

This chain uses TRBV29-1 with TRBJ2-7; 9 bases are shared with TRBD2. V trimming: 4 bases; J trimming: 7 bases; junction bases outside the gene matches: 5. Per germline, CDR1 SQVTM and CDR2 ANQGSEA. The CDR3 is 12 residues long. This CDR3 is CSVVAGEGEQYF. Here the CDR3 DNA reads TGCAGCGTTGTAGCGGGAGAGGGGGAGCAGTACTTC.

The rearrangement links TRBV4-1 to TRBJ2-7, with 7 bases identical to TRBD1. The length of the CDR3 is 15 residues. Looked up from germline, CDR1 is MGHRA and CDR2 is YSYEKL. J lost 3 bases, V lost 1 base, and 6 bases had no gene match. The CDR3 DNA reads as TGCGCCAGCAGCCAAGTCGGGACAGATAACTACGAGCAGTACTTC. Residues: CASSQVGTDNYEQYF.

The V call is TRBV28, the J call TRBJ2-7, with a possible D match to TRBD2 (7 bases). Germline CDR1 MDHEN, CDR2 SYDVKM. V was shortened by 8 bases and J by 2 bases, with 10 bases between the two germline ends. This CDR3 comprises 12 residues. CDR3 DNA: TGTGCCAGCGAGCGGGACACCTACGAGCAGTACTTC. It specifies CASERDTYEQYF.

J is TRBJ2-3 and V is TRBV29-1; D gene ambiguous. The CDR3 sequence is 13 residues long. Trimming shortened V by 7 bases and J by 0 bases, and 11 bases separated the two germline ends. The germline V gene encodes CDR1 SQVTM and CDR2 ANQGSEA. CDR3 DNA sequence: TGCAGCGCCAATGGAGAGAGCACAGATACGCAGTATTTT. Encoded protein: CSANGESTDTQYF.

V usage is TRBV4-2 and J usage is TRBJ2-7; 9 bases align to TRBD2. The V gene's germline CDR1 is LGHNA and CDR2 YNFKEQ. The V and J ends lost 5 bases and 3 bases, in that order; junction bases with no gene match: 11. The CDR3 is made up of 16 amino acids. The CDR3, as DNA: TGTGCCAGCAGCTTGGAGACTAGCGGCTTTAACTACGAGCAGTACTTC. Translated, it gives CASSLETSGFNYEQYF.

V gene TRBV27 combines with J gene TRBJ2-7; weak D call: TRBD2 (6 bases). Trimming took off 7 bases at V and 4 bases at J, with 20 bases between the two ends. The CDR3 loop spans 15 amino acids. Germline V gene data show CDR1 as MNHEY and CDR2 as SMNVEV (reference sequence). The CDR3 here is CASKVGGFIGYEQYF. The DNA for the CDR3 is TGTGCCAGCAAGGTGGGAGGTTTTATCGGGTACGAGCAGTACTTC.

This chain joins TRBV27 and TRBJ2-1; the match to TRBD1 covers 8 bases. The CDR3 extends over 15 amino acids. Per the germline V gene, CDR1 is MNHEY and CDR2 is SMNVEV (reference sequence). The V and J ends lost 6 bases and 5 bases, in that order; junction bases with no gene match: 9. In nucleotides, the CDR3 is TGTGCCAGCAGCCTAAGGGACAGGCGGAACAATGAGCAGTTCTTC. Residues: CASSLRDRRNNEQFF.

The rearrangement uses TRBV5-4 and TRBJ2-5, with D uncertain. The J call is in doubt because the DNA end fits TRBJ2-7 better. The CDR3 consists of 16 residues. Germline CDR1 SGHNT, CDR2 YYREEE (reference sequence). The CDR3 DNA follows: TGTGCCAGCAGCTTTTATAACGCAGGTAGTGGATACGAGCAGTACTTC. Translated, it gives CASSFYNAGSGYEQYF.

This clone was seen a handful of times. The V gene is TRBV9, the J gene TRBJ2-3, with TRBD1 as a possible D gene (6 bases). This CDR3 contains 12 residues. Trimming cost V 4 bases and J 6 bases, with 9 bases left between them. Germline V gene sequence: CDR1 SGDLS, CDR2 YYNGEE. The CDR3 bases are TGTGCCAGCAGCCCAGGGGTTGATACGCAGTATTTT. The encoded protein is CASSPGVDTQYF.

On this clone itself: The sample contains more than one DNA sequence encoding this CDR3. This chain connects TRBV5-1 to TRBJ2-1, with 9 bases that match TRBD1. The V gene end was trimmed by 2 bases and the J gene end by 4 bases; junction bases not matched to a gene: 1. This CDR3 has 14 amino acids. Germline V CDR1 and CDR2: SGHRS, YFSETQ. This chain's CDR3 is CASSFGTGYNEQFF. CDR3 sequence (DNA): TGCGCCAGCAGCTTCGGGACAGGGTACAATGAGCAGTTCTTC. The full variable domain, in which reference TRBV5-1 and TRBJ2-1 provide the parts outside the CDR3, is KAGVTQTPRYLIKTRGQQVTLSCSPISGHRSVSWYQQTPGQGLQFLFEYFSETQRNKGNFPGRFSGRQFSNSRSEMNVSTLELGDSALYLCASSFGTGYNEQFFGPGTRLTVL.

The chain carries TRBV4-3 and TRBJ2-7; no reliable D call. CDR3 length: 13 amino acids. CDR1 LGHNA and CDR2 YSLEER come from the germline V gene. V was cut by 5 bases and J by 3 bases, with 11 bases left in between. The CDR3 sequence: CASSGGLDYEQYF. DNA of the CDR3: TGCGCCAGCAGCGGTGGGCTAGACTACGAGCAGTACTTC.

The CDR3 reads CASSQGPEQYF. CDR3 DNA: TGTGCCAGCAGCCAGGGGCCCGAGCAGTACTTC. The J gene is TRBJ2-7, the V gene TRBV27; weak D call: TRBD1 (6 bases). Germline CDR1 is MNHEY and CDR2 is SMNVEV (reference sequence). The CDR3 consists of 11 residues. V dropped 6 bases and J dropped 6 bases, with 9 bases sitting between them.

This chain links TRBV9 with TRBJ2-1, with D unclear. This CDR3 contains 14 residues. CDR1 is SGDLS and CDR2 is YYNGEE in the germline V gene. The ends were cut back, 0 bases at V and 7 bases at J, with 11 bases in the middle. CDR3 bases: TGTGCCAGCAGCGTAGCTCCCTCCGGGAATGAGCAGTTCTTC. This gives the protein CASSVAPSGNEQFF.

The chain employs TRBV4-3 and TRBJ2-2, with 9 bases aligning to TRBD2. This CDR3 comprises 16 residues. V was pared by 2 bases and J by 6 bases, with 7 bases of the junction left unmatched. The V gene's germline CDR1 is LGHNA and CDR2 YSLEER. The CDR3 here is CASSQNSRTSAGELFF. In DNA, the CDR3 is TGCGCCAGCAGCCAAAACTCACGGACTAGCGCCGGGGAGCTGTTTTTT.

The chain links TRBV4-3 to TRBJ2-1, with 10 bases aligning to TRBD1. The junction had 5 bases not matched to a gene; V was cut back by 0 bases and J by 15 bases. Germline V CDR1 and CDR2: LGHNA, YSLEER. CDR3 length equals 13 residues. CDR3 coding DNA: TGCGCCAGCAGCCAAGAAGGGACAGGGGATTTGTTCTTC. Its translation: CASSQEGTGDLFF.

This chain joins TRBV10-2 and TRBJ2-3; no reliable D call. The CDR3 length is 16 residues. Looked up from germline, CDR1 is WSHSY and CDR2 is SAAADI. V was cut by 8 bases and J by 2 bases, with 20 bases left in between. The CDR3 DNA reads TGCGCCAGCTCAATTCTTGTGGCGGAAATCACAGATACGCAGTATTTT. It yields the protein CASSILVAEITDTQYF.

This chain connects TRBV6-5 to TRBJ2-3; either TRBD1 or TRBD2 may fit D (5 bases each). The germline V gene encodes CDR1 MNHEY and CDR2 SVGAGI. Trimming took off 2 bases at V and 5 bases at J, with 11 bases between the two ends. CDR3 length: 14 amino acids. The chain's CDR3 is CASSYGGPGDTQYF. The CDR3 region has the DNA TGTGCCAGCAGTTACGGGGGTCCTGGAGATACGCAGTATTTT.